The rows below give T cell receptor beta chains drawn from one sample of a study of CXCR3-negative and CXCR3-positive naive CD8 T cells. TCRdb re-called the 5' RACE reads and gives one entry per CDR3 protein, without DNA. There are around 84,000 distinct CDR3 sequences in the sample, with approximately 0.82% held by the top ten. Sequenced material: naive CXCR3+ CD8+ T cells from blood. The receptors were sampled from a human donor in good health. Some clones in this sample may be carry-over from other donors' samples. The CDR3 runs from the conserved cysteine through the conserved F or W.

v_call	j_call	cdr3_aa
TRBV28	TRBJ1-1	CASSLETVWARNTEAFF
TRBV6-5	TRBJ2-7	CASSYSQGMISYEQYF
TRBV29-1	TRBJ2-1	CSVVSGEESYNEQFF
TRBV20-1	TRBJ2-7	CSARDKEDYEQYF
TRBV9	TRBJ2-1	CASSVGNRGDEQFF
TRBV2	TRBJ2-5	CASSAKPGLGGETQYF
TRBV20-1	TRBJ1-2	CSARAPENANGAHF
TRBV4-1	TRBJ2-7	CASSQDWTGDYEQYF
TRBV12-3/TRBV12-4	TRBJ1-5	CASSRTGRYQPQHF
TRBV28	TRBJ2-7	CASSSQGSEQYF
TRBV4-3	TRBJ2-7	CASSQGDVTGEQYF
TRBV7-9	TRBJ2-5	CASNSEGTQYF
TRBV15	TRBJ2-3	CATEGNRRDTQYF
TRBV14	TRBJ2-7	CASSQGPFYEQYF
TRBV3-1	TRBJ2-7	CASSPINLPHEQYF
TRBV4-2	TRBJ2-2	CASSILAGELFF
TRBV20-1	TRBJ1-3	CSARPTRGVIGNTIYF
TRBV12-3/TRBV12-4	TRBJ2-6	CASSLSLAGANVLTF
TRBV11-2	TRBJ2-1	CASSLSTASNEQFF
TRBV16	TRBJ1-5	CASGGTGKNQPQHF
TRBV6-5	TRBJ2-3	CASSPGTSGGATDTQYF
TRBV12-3/TRBV12-4	TRBJ1-1	CASSGAVNTEAFF
TRBV5-1	TRBJ2-1	CASSSGLAGNNEQFF
TRBV18	TRBJ2-1	CASSPWTNSYNEQFF
TRBV7-9	TRBJ2-1	CASRGGQGVTRQFF
TRBV28	TRBJ2-7	CASRIAGVSYEQYF
TRBV6-2/TRBV6-3	TRBJ2-7	CASSYSDIRALGYEQYF
TRBV29-1	TRBJ2-3	CSVDIGQGATDTQYF
TRBV14	TRBJ2-7	CASSPLGGAYYEQYF
TRBV29-1	TRBJ2-1	CSVLASGEQFF
TRBV4-1	TRBJ2-7	CASSQVLRVDRYHEQYF
TRBV28	TRBJ1-2	CASSPKDHYGYTF